These T cell receptor beta chains were read from a single sample in a study of OX40 agonist ivuxolimab in advanced cancers. Sequencing was performed with immunoSEQ multiplex PCR; in TCRdb, only in-frame clones are kept and a portion is missing. In the table there are tens of thousands of clones, 84% of which are singletons. The sample was CD4+ or CD8+ T cells sorted from blood, taken in a trial of the OX40 agonist ivuxolimab. Source of these receptors: an adult with an advanced solid tumor such as melanoma, head and neck, liver or kidney cancer. Both conserved end residues are part of each CDR3. The order of the fields is CDR3 protein, CDR3 DNA, clone size, D gene, V gene, J gene. A D gene is named only where the DNA matches it firmly. Size is omitted from some rows. Given values are once, few, many or a class for expanded clones.

CDR3aa: CASSLWGYGTGIDNEQFF
CDR3nt: TGTGCCAGCAGCTTGTGGGGTTACGGGACAGGGATTGATAATGAGCAGTTCTTC
abundance: NA
d_gene: TRBD1
v_gene: TRBV5-5
j_gene: TRBJ2-1

CDR3aa: CASSARGLETGELFF
CDR3nt: TGTGCCAGCAGCGCAAGGGGGTTGGAGACCGGGGAGCTGTTTTTT
abundance: NA
d_gene: NA
v_gene: TRBV2
j_gene: TRBJ2-2

CDR3aa: CASLGRGGYEQYF
CDR3nt: TGTGCCAGCTTAGGCAGGGGGGGATACGAGCAGTACTTC
abundance: few
d_gene: NA
v_gene: TRBV6-1
j_gene: TRBJ2-7

CDR3aa: CASSFDRRNNNEQFF
CDR3nt: TGTGCCAGCAGCTTCGACAGGAGAAATAACAATGAGCAGTTCTTC
abundance: once
d_gene: NA
v_gene: TRBV5-4
j_gene: TRBJ2-1

CDR3aa: CASSHPTDTEAFF
CDR3nt: TGTGCCAGCAGCCACCCGACGGACACTGAAGCTTTCTTT
abundance: NA
d_gene: NA
v_gene: TRBV4-2
j_gene: TRBJ1-1

CDR3aa: CASSLTGHKNIQYF
CDR3nt: TGTGCCAGCAGCTTAACGGGACATAAAAACATTCAGTACTTC
abundance: NA
d_gene: NA
v_gene: TRBV7-2
j_gene: TRBJ2-4

CDR3aa: CASSLNSGTENYGYTF
CDR3nt: TGTGCCAGCAGCTTAAACTCCGGGACGGAAAACTATGGCTACACCTTC
abundance: NA
d_gene: NA
v_gene: TRBV7-8
j_gene: TRBJ1-2

CDR3aa: CASSTGLAGPYEQYF
CDR3nt: TGTGCCAGCAGCACCGGACTAGCGGGGCCCTACGAGCAGTACTTC
abundance: once
d_gene: TRBD2
v_gene: TRBV7-3
j_gene: TRBJ2-7

CDR3aa: CASSLQGQGARETQYF
CDR3nt: TGCGCCAGCAGCTTACAGGGACAGGGGGCGAGGGAGACCCAGTACTTC
abundance: NA
d_gene: TRBD1
v_gene: TRBV5-1
j_gene: TRBJ2-5

CDR3aa: CASSLGLAGALYTQYF
CDR3nt: TGTGCCAGCAGCTTAGGGCTAGCGGGAGCCCTATATACGCAGTATTTT
abundance: few
d_gene: TRBD2
v_gene: TRBV11-2
j_gene: TRBJ2-3

CDR3aa: CASIWNIPEVNGYTF
CDR3nt: TGTGCCAGCATATGGAATATCCCAGAGGTGAATGGCTACACCTTC
abundance: NA
d_gene: NA
v_gene: TRBV6-6
j_gene: TRBJ1-2

CDR3aa: CASSLGTGEFF
CDR3nt: TGTGCCAGCAGCCTTGGGACAGGGGAGTTCTTC
abundance: NA
d_gene: TRBD1
v_gene: TRBV7-9
j_gene: TRBJ2-1

CDR3aa: CASSLGQGRDEQYF
CDR3nt: TGTGCCAGCAGCTTGGGACAGGGAAGGGACGAGCAGTACTTC
abundance: once
d_gene: TRBD1
v_gene: TRBV4-2
j_gene: TRBJ2-7

CDR3aa: CASGRGLAVYNEQFF
CDR3nt: TGCGCCAGCGGCAGGGGACTAGCGGTGTACAATGAGCAGTTCTTC
abundance: NA
d_gene: TRBD2
v_gene: TRBV4-1
j_gene: TRBJ2-1

CDR3aa: CASKAPGFTEAFF
CDR3nt: TGCGCCAGCAAGGCCCCCGGGTTCACTGAAGCTTTCTTT
abundance: NA
d_gene: NA
v_gene: TRBV5-1
j_gene: TRBJ1-1

CDR3aa: CASSFTDTQYF
CDR3nt: TGCGCCAGCAGCTTTACAGATACGCAGTATTTT
abundance: NA
d_gene: NA
v_gene: TRBV5-1
j_gene: TRBJ2-3